The entry below describes one TCR beta chain. Its antigen is not known. These data originate in a study of CD8 T cells in ankylosing spondylitis. TCRdb recomputed calls from the 5' RACE reads with MiXCR, one row per CDR3 protein. The sample lists approximately 150,000 distinct CDR3 sequences, around 43% occurring once. Between the trimmed V and J ends, which lost 0 bases and 5 bases, there was a span of 10 bases. CDR1 is DFQATT, CDR2 SNEGSKA, per germline (reference sequence). The CDR3 totals 13 residues. General study findings and limits: Disease-linked clones reportedly showed significant enrichment in matched ankylosing spondylitis synovial fluid.

The sample consisted of synovial fluid, either unsorted or a sorted T cell fraction (not recorded which). V is TRBV20-1 and J is TRBJ1-2; unclear D gene. The receptor was isolated from a male donor with ankylosing spondylitis. CDR3 DNA: TGCAGTGCTAGAGAATGGGAAGTGTATGGCTACACCTTC. Protein product: CSAREWEVYGYTF.